One and the same sample provided the 20 T cell receptor beta chains below, sequenced in a study of blood T cell repertoires in COVID-19. Clones were read by immunoSEQ multiplex PCR, and TCRdb kept only the in-frame ones, dropping some. The data hold about 230,000 clones, with about 90% observed a single time. The specimen was PBMCs or T cells enriched from blood (not recorded which). All receptors come from a woman aged 25 to 39 with acute COVID-19.

The gene calls are TRBV24-1 and TRBJ2-1; 7 bases fit TRBD1. Trimming cost V 3 bases and J 5 bases; bases outside gene matches: 12. Per germline, CDR1 KGHDR and CDR2 SFDVKD. This CDR3 contains 17 residues. The CDR3 protein is CATSDPRVDRANNEQFF. The CDR3 DNA sequence: TGTGCCACCAGTGATCCAAGGGTCGACAGGGCAAACAATGAGCAGTTCTTC.

The chain employs TRBV5-4 and TRBJ2-2, with D possibly being TRBD1 (6 bases). V dropped 0 bases and J dropped 8 bases, with 11 bases sitting between them. CDR3 length equals 14 residues. Looked up from germline, CDR1 is SGHNT and CDR2 is YYREEE (reference sequence). The CDR3 reads CASSLGTERGELFF. The CDR3 DNA reads TGTGCCAGCAGCTTGGGGACAGAGAGGGGGGAGCTGTTTTTT.

The chain employs TRBV5-1 and TRBJ1-1; D ambiguous. The germline V and J ends were trimmed by 3 bases and 7 bases, with 16 bases remaining between them. The CDR3 extends over 14 amino acids. Germline CDR1 reads SGHRS; CDR2 reads YFSETQ. Written as DNA, the CDR3 is TGCGCCAGCAGCTCCAGTACGGGGATGGGTGAAGCTTTCTTT. Amino acid sequence: CASSSSTGMGEAFF.

The J gene is TRBJ1-1, the V gene TRBV3-1 (or the pseudogene TRBV3-2); no firm D call. Trimming pared 0 bases from V and 3 bases from J, leaving 5 bases between. This CDR3 spans 13 amino acids. Looked up from germline, CDR1 is LGHDT and CDR2 is YNNKEL (reference sequence). CDR3 amino acids: CASSQELDTEAFF. CDR3 DNA: TGTGCCAGCAGCCAAGAACTTGACACTGAAGCTTTCTTT.

The genes are TRBV10-3 and TRBJ2-2, with 8 positions matching TRBD1. The junction had 2 bases not matched to a gene; V was cut back by 7 bases and J by 4 bases. Germline CDR1 and CDR2: ENHRY and SYGVKD. The CDR3 contains 13 residues. The DNA for the CDR3 is TGTGCCATCACCGGGACAGGCACCGGGGAGCTGTTTTTT. Its protein product is CAITGTGTGELFF.

The chain has TRBV27 and TRBJ2-1; D perhaps matches TRBD2 (5 bases). V was cut by 1 base and J by 10 bases, with 11 bases left in between. Looked up from germline, CDR1 is MNHEY and CDR2 is SMNVEV (reference sequence). The CDR3 spans 13 residues. CDR3 bases: TGTGCCAGCAGTTTATATCGGGGAGACGAGCAGTTCTTC. Protein sequence: CASSLYRGDEQFF.

CDR3 sequence (DNA): TGTGCCAGCAGGGAGACAGGGGTGAGGAACACTGAAGCTTTCTTT. This codes for CASRETGVRNTEAFF. The chain carries TRBV2 and TRBJ1-1; 8 bases align to TRBD1. Losses at the gene ends were 6 bases for V and 1 base for J; bases not matched to a gene: 7. The CDR3 sequence is 15 residues long. CDR1 is SNHLY and CDR2 is FYNNEI in the germline V gene.

CDR3 protein: CASSLPPGLAGGGSGTDTQYF. The CDR3 coding sequence is TGTGCCAGCAGTTTACCACCGGGACTAGCGGGGGGAGGGTCGGGCACAGATACGCAGTATTTT. The J gene is TRBJ2-3, the V gene TRBV28; TRBD2 matches at 15 bases. Trimming cost V 2 bases and J 1 base; bases outside gene matches: 13. The CDR3 covers 21 residues. Germline V gives CDR1 MDHEN, CDR2 SYDVKM. Filled out from reference TRBV28 and TRBJ2-3, the complete variable domain reads DVKVTQSSRYLVKRTGEKVFLECVQDMDHENMFWYRQDPGLGLRLIYFSYDVKMKEKGDIPEGYSVSREKKERFSLILESASTNQTSMYLCASSLPPGLAGGGSGTDTQYFGPGTRLTVL.

V usage is TRBV19 and J usage is TRBJ1-2; maybe TRBD1 (6 bases). Trimming pared 9 bases from V and 4 bases from J, leaving 12 bases between. The CDR3 runs to 12 residues. Germline values: CDR1 LNHDA, CDR2 SQIVND (reference sequence). CDR3 region: CASDRPSYGYTF. In nucleotides, the CDR3 is TGTGCCAGCGACAGGCCTTCCTATGGCTACACCTTC.

This clone was recorded only once. This chain connects TRBV19 to TRBJ1-1, with D uncertain. The CDR3 contains 14 residues. Trimming left V 5 bases short and J 4 bases short, with 14 bases between. Germline CDR1 is LNHDA and CDR2 is SQIVND (reference sequence). The DNA of the CDR3 is TGTGCCAGTAGTCTGAGGCCGGTAAGCACTGAAGCTTTCTTT. This codes for CASSLRPVSTEAFF.

V gene TRBV5-6 combines with J gene TRBJ1-5; 8 bases align to TRBD1. This CDR3 comprises 18 residues. With 4 bases clipped from V and 0 bases from J, the junction kept 12 bases outside the gene matches. The germline V gene has CDR1 SGHDT and CDR2 YYEEEE. The chain's CDR3 is CASSRGQGGGYSNQPQHF. In DNA, the CDR3 is TGTGCCAGCAGCCGAGGACAGGGAGGAGGGTATAGCAATCAGCCCCAGCATTTT.

The chain has TRBV27 and TRBJ1-2; a weak D match, TRBD1 (5 bases). The CDR3 runs to 11 residues. V was cut by 8 bases and J by 9 bases, with 13 bases left in between. In germline, CDR1 is MNHEY, CDR2 SMNVEV (reference sequence). The CDR3 DNA reads TGTGCCAGCGGACCAGCAGGGAGCTACACCTTC. Translating it yields CASGPAGSYTF.

The J gene is TRBJ2-7, the V gene TRBV6-5; 7 bases agree with TRBD1. V dropped 4 bases and J dropped 0; count of bases not matched to a gene: 6. This CDR3 contains 15 residues. CDR1 and CDR2 (germline): MNHEY, SVGAGI. CDR3 sequence: CASSFRDSYSYEQYF. The CDR3 coding sequence is TGTGCCAGCAGTTTCCGGGACAGTTACTCCTACGAGCAGTACTTC.

V usage is TRBV2 and J usage is TRBJ2-7; no reliable D call. Per the germline V gene, CDR1 is SNHLY and CDR2 is FYNNEI. The CDR3 totals 10 residues. V was cut by 8 bases and J by 3 bases, with 5 bases left in between. The DNA for the CDR3 is TGTGCCAGCGTGAGCTACGAGCAGTACTTC. It is translated as CASVSYEQYF.

The chain employs TRBV7-8 and TRBJ1-2; 10 positions agree with TRBD1. V dropped 5 bases and J dropped 5; count of bases not matched to a gene: 5. This CDR3 has 14 amino acids. Germline CDR1 reads SGHVS; CDR2 reads FQNEAQ. This chain's CDR3 is CASSGTGAWYGYTF. The CDR3 DNA follows: TGTGCCAGCAGCGGGACAGGGGCTTGGTATGGCTACACCTTC.

V usage is TRBV5-6 and J usage is TRBJ2-3; 8 bases are shared with TRBD1. V was clipped by 3 bases and J by 2 bases; unmatched bases: 8. This CDR3 has 16 amino acids. CDR1 and CDR2 from the germline V gene are SGHDT and YYEEEE. CDR3 bases: TGTGCCAGCAGCTCGGACAGGGCCCTTTTCACAGATACGCAGTATTTT. Translation gives CASSSDRALFTDTQYF. The full variable domain, with the rest looked up from reference TRBV5-6 and TRBJ2-3, is DAGVTQSPTHLIKTRGQQVTLRCSPKSGHDTVSWYQQALGQGPQFIFQYYEEEERQRGNFPDRFSGHQFPNYSSELNVNALLLGDSALYLCASSSDRALFTDTQYFGPGTRLTVL.

V usage is TRBV6-6 and J usage is TRBJ1-3; 9 nucleotides align to TRBD1. Per the germline V gene, CDR1 is MNHNY and CDR2 is SVGAGI (reference sequence). The CDR3 consists of 15 residues. The ends lost 6 bases at V and 7 bases at J; junction bases unmatched: 10. In DNA form, the CDR3 reads TGTGCCAGCAGGGGACAGGGAGAGCCGCCGAACACCATATATTTT. It codes for CASRGQGEPPNTIYF.

The genes are TRBV5-4 and TRBJ2-5; TRBD2 matches 9 bases. With 5 bases clipped from V and 1 base from J, the junction kept 6 bases outside the gene matches. CDR3 length: 15 residues. The V gene's germline CDR1 is SGHNT and CDR2 YYREEE (reference sequence). The CDR3 region has the DNA TGTGCCAGCAGACCAAGCGGGGGGTCCCAAGAGACCCAGTACTTC. Amino acid sequence: CASRPSGGSQETQYF.

The rearrangement uses TRBV5-1 and TRBJ1-2; D uncertain. The CDR3 is 13 amino acids. Germline V gene sequence: CDR1 SGHRS, CDR2 YFSETQ. The V end lost 0 bases, the J end lost 2 bases, and 5 bases lay between the germline ends. The CDR3 DNA sequence: TGCGCCAGCAGCTTGGGAGGGAACTATGGCTACACCTTC. Residues: CASSLGGNYGYTF.

The chain carries TRBV28 and TRBJ1-2; D is possibly TRBD1 (5 bases). This CDR3 region has 15 residues. Trimming left V 6 bases short and J 0 bases short, with 14 bases between. Germline CDR1 MDHEN, CDR2 SYDVKM. The CDR3 coding sequence is TGTGCCAGCAGAACGGGGGGGACCGCTAACTATGGCTACACCTTC. It encodes CASRTGGTANYGYTF.